One and the same sample provided the 26 T cell receptor beta chains below, sequenced in a study of T cell clonality in common variable immunodeficiency. Study results and caveats: Reportedly, TCR beta sequences from common variable immunodeficiency showed fewer deletions and N-nucleotide insertions.

These receptors lack a known antigen. TCRdb's copy holds only in-frame clones and misses some; the assay was immunoSEQ multiplex PCR. The sample contains 25,000 or so clones, none of them singletons. Sequenced sample: peripheral blood mononuclear cells. The receptors were sampled from a human donor with common variable immunodeficiency.

There are many counts of this clone. The read is 3 residues too short to cover the CDR3 end, so that end is filled in from the germline J gene. This chain links TRBV20-1 with TRBJ2-7; D remains ambiguous. This CDR3 has 14 amino acids. The germline V and J ends were trimmed by 4 bases and 0 bases, with 13 bases remaining between them. Germline V gives CDR1 DFQATT, CDR2 SNEGSKA (reference sequence). The CDR3 region is CSATYKTISYEQYF. CDR3 DNA (partial): TGCAGTGCTACTTACAAAACCATCTCCTACGAG.

This clone was observed a few times. The CDR3 loop reads CSAKAGNYGYTF. The CDR3 bases that were read are TGCAGTGCTAAGGCAGGGAACTATGGC. The chain has TRBV20-1 and TRBJ1-2; maybe TRBD1 (5 bases). Read sequence stops 3 residues before the CDR3 end, and the germline J gene provides the missing end. The germline V gene encodes CDR1 DFQATT and CDR2 SNEGSKA (reference sequence). The V gene lost 4 bases and the J gene lost 2 bases, with 8 bases spanning the gap. The CDR3 is 12 residues long.

In its sample, this clone was seen many times. The CDR3 end lies 3 residues beyond the end of the read and is filled in from the germline J gene. This chain links TRBV7-6 with TRBJ2-7; 7 nucleotides match TRBD1. V was pared by 3 bases and J by 2 bases, with 4 bases of the junction left unmatched. Germline CDR1 and CDR2: SGHVS and FNYEAQ. This CDR3 has 14 residues. The sequenced CDR3 bases are TGTGCCAGCAGCTTTGACAGGGTGGCCTACGAG. Its protein product is CASSFDRVAYE. The whole CDR3 protein is CASSFDRVAYEQYF.

This clone is labeled medium-sized (0.01 to 0.1%). The read ends 3 residues before the CDR3 terminus; that terminus is restored from the germline J gene. The V and J genes are TRBV29-1 and TRBJ2-1, with D uncertain. The CDR3 runs 10 residues. Trimming cost V 7 bases and J 4 bases, with 5 bases left between them. The V gene's germline CDR1 is SQVTM and CDR2 ANQGSEA. The part of the CDR3 DNA that was read is TGCAGCGGTATTTACAATGAG. Protein: CSGIYNE. The full CDR3 protein reads CSGIYNEQFF.

At least ten counts were recorded for this clone. The observed sequence ends 3 residues before the CDR3 terminus, with the missing tail filled in from the germline J gene. V and J are TRBV5-4 and TRBJ1-6, with 9 bases fitting TRBD1. After removal of 1 base from V and 10 bases from J, the junction contained 6 bases not matched to a gene. Looked up from germline, CDR1 is SGHNT and CDR2 is YYREEE (reference sequence). The CDR3 is 15 residues long. CDR3: CASSLPGTGKSPLHF. The covered CDR3 bases are TGTGCCAGCAGCTTGCCCGGGACAGGGAAGTCACCC.

This clone was seen a few times. Read data end 3 residues before the CDR3 end; the end is taken from the germline J gene. The chain recombines TRBV7-9 with TRBJ2-5, with D unresolved. Germline assignment: CDR1 SEHNR and CDR2 FQNEAQ (reference sequence). The CDR3 extends over 13 amino acids. V dropped 2 bases and J dropped 1 base, with 5 bases sitting between them. CDR3 DNA, as far as it was read: TGTGCCAGCAGCTTAAGCTCCCAAGAGACC. Translation gives CASSLSSQET. The full CDR3 sequence reads CASSLSSQETQYF.

This clone was detected ten times or more. The sequenced fragment ends 3 residues before the CDR3 boundary, so the rest is inferred from the germline J gene. The chain links TRBV19 to TRBJ1-1, with 9 bases lining up with TRBD1. V was clipped by 5 bases and J by 1 base; unmatched bases: 5. CDR1 is LNHDA and CDR2 is SQIVND in the germline V gene (reference sequence). This CDR3 spans 15 amino acids. Partial CDR3 DNA: TGTGCCAGTAGTTCACAGGGGGCGGCGAACACTGAA. Translating gives CASSSQGAANTE. The whole CDR3 sequence reads CASSSQGAANTEAFF.

Many counts were recorded for this clone. The CDR3 is cut off 3 residues early in the read; its end comes from the germline J gene. The V and J genes are TRBV20-1 and TRBJ1-1; no clear D. Deletions cut 2 bases from V and 4 bases from J, with 17 bases between. This CDR3 is 15 amino acids long. Germline CDR1 is DFQATT and CDR2 is SNEGSKA (reference sequence). The part of the CDR3 DNA that was read is TGCAGTGCTAGACTTGCCGGGGTTGGTTTCACTGAA. As protein: CSARLAGVGFTE. The CDR3 in full is CSARLAGVGFTEAFF.

This clone was counted many times. Sequencing ends 3 residues short of the CDR3 end; the germline J gene provides the rest. V is TRBV7-7 and J is TRBJ2-1, with 12 bases identical to TRBD2. This CDR3 contains 18 residues. The V gene's germline CDR1 is SSHAT and CDR2 FNYEAQ (reference sequence). V trimming: 4 bases; J trimming: 4 bases; junction bases outside the gene matches: 11. CDR3 DNA, as far as it was read: TGTGCCAGCAGCTCGCCTCTAGCGGGAGGGCCCCAGTACAATGAG. Translation gives CASSSPLAGGPQYNE. The whole CDR3 protein is CASSSPLAGGPQYNEQFF.

The sample holds many counts of this clone. Incomplete CDR3 DNA: TGTGCCAGCAGTGATCGCCGGGGGACTACGAACACCGGGGAG. The encoded protein is CASSDRRGTTNTGE. The full CDR3 protein reads CASSDRRGTTNTGELFF. This rearrangement joins TRBV2 to TRBJ2-2, with 7 bases that match TRBD2. The read finishes 3 residues shy of the CDR3 end, and the germline J gene is used to complete it. The CDR3 loop spans 17 amino acids. CDR1 SNHLY and CDR2 FYNNEI come from the germline V gene. Unmatched junction bases numbered 7, after V lost 3 bases and J lost 0 bases.

This clone showed up many times. The DNA ends 3 residues before the CDR3 does, and the rest of the CDR3 is filled in from the germline J gene. The chain is built from TRBV5-1 and TRBJ1-2; a weak D match, TRBD1 (6 bases). This CDR3 region has 12 residues. V gave up 3 bases and J gave up 6 bases, with 9 bases separating them. Germline assignment: CDR1 SGHRS and CDR2 YFSETQ. The DNA read from the CDR3 is TGCGCCAGCAGCTACTCAGGGGATGGC. This gives the protein CASSYSGDG. The complete CDR3 protein is CASSYSGDGYTF.

This clone appeared many times. The read falls 3 residues short of the CDR3 end, and the missing part is taken from the germline J gene. V gene TRBV9 combines with J gene TRBJ2-2, with TRBD2 identical over 8 bases. Looked up from germline, CDR1 is SGDLS and CDR2 is YYNGEE. The CDR3 is 19 amino acids. Germline trimming cut 0 bases from V and 1 base from J; bases unmatched to any gene: 11. CDR3: CASSVDYLAGLENTGELFF. The CDR3 bases that were read are TGTGCCAGCAGCGTAGACTATTTGGCGGGACTAGAGAACACCGGGGAG. The full variable domain, in which reference TRBV9 and TRBJ2-2 provide the parts outside the CDR3, is DSGVTQTPKHLITATGQRVTLRCSPRSGDLSVYWYQQSLDQGLQFLIQYYNGEERAKGNILERFSAQQFPDLHSELNLSSLELGDSALYFCASSVDYLAGLENTGELFFGEGSRLTVL.

This clone occurred a few times. A much larger clone lies a single base off, so this may be a read error. Read sequence stops 3 residues before the CDR3 end, and the germline J gene provides the missing end. This same CDR3 is encoded by further DNA sequences in the sample. The chain uses TRBV7-9 and TRBJ2-1; D might be TRBD1 (7 bases). There are 12 residues in the CDR3. Trimming pared 2 bases from V and 9 bases from J, leaving 8 bases between. Per germline, CDR1 SEHNR and CDR2 FQNEAQ (reference sequence). The sequenced part of the CDR3 DNA is TGTGCCAGCAGCTTACAGGGGGGTGAG. Amino acids: CASSLQGGE. The whole CDR3 sequence is CASSLQGGEQFF.

A remark on this clone: From the germline J gene comes the end of the CDR3, since the read stops 3 residues before it. V usage is TRBV5-6 and J usage is TRBJ1-6; no clear D gene. V shed 7 bases and J shed 4 bases, with 6 bases lying between them. Germline lookup yields CDR1 SGHDT and CDR2 YYEEEE. The CDR3 contains 12 residues. CDR3 sequence: CASSSYNSPLHF. The CDR3 bases that were read are TGTGCCAGCTCGTCTTATAATTCACCC.

This clone was counted a few times. The read is 3 residues too short to cover the CDR3 end, so that end is filled in from the germline J gene. The J gene is TRBJ2-1, the V gene TRBV7-6, with D unclear. V was shortened by 5 bases and J by 2 bases, with 7 bases between the two germline ends. Germline V gene lookup returns CDR1 SGHVS and CDR2 FNYEAQ. The CDR3 is made up of 13 amino acids. CDR3 DNA, as far as it was read: TGTGCCAGCAGCGCGCACCCCTACAATGAG. This sequence encodes CASSAHPYNE. The CDR3 as a whole reads CASSAHPYNEQFF.

This clone was detected ten times or more. The read halts 3 residues ahead of the CDR3 end, with the missing end drawn from the germline J gene. The chain is built from TRBV20-1 and TRBJ1-3; D gene uncertain. The CDR3 is made up of 16 amino acids. Trimming took 0 bases from V and 0 from J, leaving 12 bases between them. CDR1 DFQATT and CDR2 SNEGSKA come from the germline V gene (reference sequence). The CDR3 sequence: CSARDASRSSGNTIYF. The sequenced part of the CDR3 DNA is TGCAGTGCTAGAGATGCTAGTCGGAGCTCTGGAAACACC.

At least ten counts were recorded for this clone. The read gets to within 3 residues of the CDR3 end, and the germline J gene fills in the rest. The chain uses TRBV5-1 and TRBJ2-2; TRBD1 aligns across 10 bases. This CDR3 comprises 18 residues. CDR1 is SGHRS and CDR2 is YFSETQ in the germline V gene. V dropped 0 bases and J dropped 4; count of bases not matched to a gene: 9. The CDR3 DNA, read in part, is TGCGCCAGCAGCTTGGGAACCCCGGGACAGGGGTCCACCGGGGAG. Protein: CASSLGTPGQGSTGE. The entire CDR3 protein reads CASSLGTPGQGSTGELFF.

In its sample, this clone was seen many times. The read ends 3 residues shy of where the CDR3 ends; the end is completed using the germline J gene. V is TRBV30 and J is TRBJ1-5, with D possibly TRBD1 on 6 matching bases. Trimming pared 3 bases from V and 6 bases from J, leaving 18 bases between. This CDR3 has 15 amino acids. Germline V lookup: CDR1 GTSNPN, CDR2 SVGIG (reference sequence). The CDR3 region is CAWRKSGTRSQPQHF. The sequenced CDR3 bases are TGTGCCTGGAGAAAATCCGGGACACGGTCTCAGCCC.

With regard to this clone: The read terminates 3 residues ahead of where the CDR3 ends, so the germline J gene completes it. The V gene is TRBV20-1, the J gene TRBJ2-7, with 8 bases fitting TRBD1. There are 14 residues in the CDR3. Germline trimming cut 3 bases from V and 3 bases from J; bases unmatched to any gene: 7. Germline CDR1 and CDR2: DFQATT and SNEGSKA (reference sequence). CDR3 DNA, as far as it was read: TGCAGTGCTAGCCGATTAGACAGGGGCTACGAG. Translated, it gives CSASRLDRGYE. The CDR3 as a whole reads CSASRLDRGYEQYF.

This clone was recorded many times. With the read ending 3 residues before the CDR3 end, the germline J gene is used to fill in that end. The chain recombines TRBV7-9 with TRBJ1-6; D is perhaps TRBD1 (6 bases). Germline CDR1 and CDR2: SEHNR and FQNEAQ (reference sequence). CDR3 size: 13 residues. Partial CDR3 DNA: TGTGCCAGCAGCTTAGTCATTGGACAGCCC. It is translated as CASSLVIGQP. The full CDR3 is CASSLVIGQPLHF.

This clone occurred many times. Partial CDR3 DNA: TGTGCCAGCAGCCCGGGACTGACATCCTACGAG. Protein: CASSPGLTSYE. The whole CDR3 is CASSPGLTSYEQYF. The chain couples TRBV11-3 to TRBJ2-7; maybe TRBD2 (6 bases). The DNA ends 3 residues before the CDR3 does, and the rest of the CDR3 is filled in from the germline J gene. This CDR3 is 14 amino acids long. Germline values: CDR1 SGHNT, CDR2 YENEEA. The germline V and J ends were trimmed by 5 bases and 1 base, with 12 bases remaining between them.

A word on this clone: The read comes to an end 3 residues before the CDR3 does, leaving the germline J gene to fill in the end. This chain joins TRBV2 and TRBJ2-3; 12 nucleotides align to TRBD2. The CDR3 runs to 15 residues. V shed 7 bases and J 4 bases; nucleotides not matched to a gene: 6. Germline V CDR1 and CDR2: SNHLY, FYNNEI. The CDR3 is CASKETSGSSDTQYF. Incomplete CDR3 DNA: TGTGCCAGCAAAGAGACTAGCGGGAGTTCAGATACG.

This clone has a count of ten or more. The read falls 3 residues short of the CDR3 end, and the missing part is taken from the germline J gene. The rearrangement links TRBV20-1 to TRBJ2-2, with D possibly TRBD1 on 5 matching bases. Trimming shortened V by 3 bases and J by 2 bases, and 13 bases separated the two germline ends. The germline V gene has CDR1 DFQATT and CDR2 SNEGSKA (reference sequence). The CDR3 is 15 residues long. The DNA read from the CDR3 is TGCAGTGCTAGTGATACAGGCCTTAACACCGGGGAG. This translates into CSASDTGLNTGE. The whole CDR3 sequence reads CSASDTGLNTGELFF.

In its sample, this clone was seen many times. Read coverage stops 3 residues before the CDR3 terminus; the germline J gene supplies the remainder. J is TRBJ2-1 and V is TRBV4-1; possibly TRBD2 for D (6 bases). Germline V lookup: CDR1 MGHRA, CDR2 YSYEKL. The ends were cut back, 1 base at V and 3 bases at J, with 13 bases in the middle. The CDR3 spans 16 residues. The sequenced part of the CDR3 DNA is TGCGCCAGCAGCCAAGGTCAAGCGGGCCTCTACAATGAG. It yields the protein CASSQGQAGLYNE. The whole CDR3 protein reads CASSQGQAGLYNEQFF.

This clone was seen ten or more times. Coverage ceases 3 residues before the CDR3 finishes, and the germline J gene fills in the end. The chain recombines TRBV7-9 with TRBJ1-5, with D maybe TRBD1 (5 bases). Germline CDR1 is SEHNR and CDR2 is FQNEAQ (reference sequence). The length of the CDR3 is 13 residues. V lost 5 bases and J 6 bases, leaving 11 bases between the germline ends. The CDR3: CASSQGVSQPQHF. The sequenced CDR3 bases are TGTGCCAGCAGCCAAGGGGTCAGTCAGCCC.

This clone occurred a few times. The CDR3 is cut off 3 residues early in the read; its end comes from the germline J gene. The V gene is TRBV5-1, the J gene TRBJ2-1; 12 nucleotides line up with TRBD1. The length of the CDR3 is 16 residues. Germline CDR1 reads SGHRS; CDR2 reads YFSETQ. J lost 9 bases, V lost 2 bases, and 9 bases had no gene match. This CDR3 reads CASSLTPGQGAGEQFF. CDR3 bases read: TGCGCCAGCAGCTTAACTCCGGGACAGGGGGCAGGTGAG.